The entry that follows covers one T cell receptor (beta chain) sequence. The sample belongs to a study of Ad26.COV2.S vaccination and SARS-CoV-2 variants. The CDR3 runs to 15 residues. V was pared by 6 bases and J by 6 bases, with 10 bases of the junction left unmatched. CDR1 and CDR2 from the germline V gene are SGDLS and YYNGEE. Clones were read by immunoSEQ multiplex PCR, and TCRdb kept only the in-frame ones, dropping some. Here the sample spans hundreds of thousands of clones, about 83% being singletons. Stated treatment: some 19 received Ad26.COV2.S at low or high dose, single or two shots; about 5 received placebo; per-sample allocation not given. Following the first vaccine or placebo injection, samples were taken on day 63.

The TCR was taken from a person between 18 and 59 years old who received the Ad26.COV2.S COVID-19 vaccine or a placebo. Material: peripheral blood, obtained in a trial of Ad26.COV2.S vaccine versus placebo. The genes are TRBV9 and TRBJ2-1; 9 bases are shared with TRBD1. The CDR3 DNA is TGTGCCAGCACCGCTGCCGGGACAGGGTTCAATGAGCAGTTCTTC. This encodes CASTAAGTGFNEQFF.